Below, 30 T cell receptor beta chains from the same sample are listed, as sequenced in a study of cytomegalovirus exposure and HLA in healthy donors. The PCR employed 60 Vbeta primers together with 13 Jbeta primers. Assay: immunoSEQ multiplex PCR; the TCRdb copy retains only in-frame clones and omits some. The top ten clones hold around 3.6% of a sample with around 150,000 clones, about 76% of them seen once. Specimen: PBMCs. The receptors come from a man between 18 and 35 years old in good health and CMV-seronegative.

The rearrangement links TRBV11-3 to TRBJ1-2, with TRBD1 identical over 8 bases. V shed 3 bases and J 3 bases; nucleotides not matched to a gene: 3. This CDR3 is built from 14 residues. The germline V gene encodes CDR1 SGHNT and CDR2 YENEEA. The CDR3 DNA reads as TGTGCCAGCAGCTTCGGACAGGGAGACTATGGCTACACCTTC. Protein sequence: CASSFGQGDYGYTF. Supplemented by reference TRBV11-3 and TRBJ1-2, the full variable domain reads EAGVVQSPRYKIIEKKQPVAFWCNPISGHNTLYWYLQNLGQGPELLIRYENEEAVDDSQLPKDRFSAERLKGVDSTLKIQPAELGDSAVYLCASSFGQGDYGYTFGSGTRLTVV.

The chain links TRBV7-8 to TRBJ1-4, with D uncertain. CDR3 length equals 17 residues. V dropped 1 base and J dropped 0 bases, with 12 bases sitting between them. Looked up from germline, CDR1 is SGHVS and CDR2 is FQNEAQ. In DNA, the CDR3 is TGTGCCAGCAGCTTAGTGAGAGCCCCAACAACTAATGAAAAACTGTTTTTT. Translating gives CASSLVRAPTTNEKLFF.

The chain recombines TRBV5-1 with TRBJ2-7; 7 bases fit TRBD1. The CDR3 covers 15 residues. V lost 1 base and J lost 0; bases outside the gene matches: 4. CDR1 SGHRS and CDR2 YFSETQ come from the germline V gene. The CDR3 DNA reads TGCGCCAGCAGCTTGTCACAGGGGAGCTCCTACGAGCAGTACTTC. It codes for CASSLSQGSSYEQYF.

V is TRBV10-2 and J is TRBJ1-1, with 9 nucleotides matching TRBD1. V was pared by 6 bases and J by 5 bases, with 7 bases of the junction left unmatched. The CDR3 has 14 amino acids. The germline V gene encodes CDR1 WSHSY and CDR2 SAAADI. CDR3 loop: CASRDKDRGTEAFF. In nucleotides, the CDR3 is TGCGCCAGCAGAGACAAGGACAGGGGAACTGAAGCTTTCTTT.

The chain links TRBV30 to TRBJ2-7, with 13 bases matching TRBD2. J gave up 5 bases and V 3 bases, and 4 bases lay outside the gene matches. This CDR3 is 14 amino acids long. Germline V gene lookup returns CDR1 GTSNPN and CDR2 SVGIG (reference sequence). The chain's CDR3 is CAWRVTSGGDEQYF. The DNA of the CDR3 is TGTGCCTGGAGGGTTACTAGCGGGGGGGACGAGCAGTACTTC.

The CDR3 DNA reads TGCGCCAGCAGCCAAGATGAGGGGACGGACAGCAGCTCCTATAATTCACCCCTCCACTTT. It is translated as CASSQDEGTDSSSYNSPLHF. V usage is TRBV4-3 and J usage is TRBJ1-6; possibly TRBD1 for D (6 bases). The CDR3 totals 20 residues. Germline-derived CDR1 and CDR2 are LGHNA and YSLEER. V was cut by 0 bases and J by 0 bases, with 18 bases left in between.

Points on this clone: At one boundary the junction diverges from the germline segment, which might be a read error. DNA for the CDR3: TGTGCCAGCGGGGTTAGGGTTGGACAGGCCCTCTTC. Amino acids: CASGVRVGQALF. The chain links TRBV28 to TRBJ1-2; the match to TRBD1 covers 7 bases. The CDR3 has 12 amino acids. The V gene's germline CDR1 is MDHEN and CDR2 SYDVKM.

The chain employs TRBV4-1 and TRBJ2-1, with unresolved D. Trimming shortened V by 0 bases and J by 4 bases, and 4 bases separated the two germline ends. The germline V gene has CDR1 MGHRA and CDR2 YSYEKL. There are 13 residues in the CDR3. This CDR3 reads CASSQDPYNEQFF. The CDR3, as DNA: TGCGCCAGCAGCCAAGATCCTTACAATGAGCAGTTCTTC.

The V call is TRBV11-2, the J call TRBJ2-3, with 11 bases fitting TRBD1. CDR3 length equals 15 residues. V lost 0 bases to trimming and J lost 6 bases; unmatched junction nucleotides: 2. The germline V gene encodes CDR1 SGHAT and CDR2 FQNNGV. CDR3 sequence: CASSLEDRGRDTQYF. As DNA, the CDR3 is TGTGCCAGCAGCTTAGAGGACAGGGGGCGGGATACGCAGTATTTT. The full variable domain, its missing parts supplied by reference TRBV11-2 and TRBJ2-3, is EAGVAQSPRYKIIEKRQSVAFWCNPISGHATLYWYQQILGQGPKLLIQFQNNGVVDDSQLPKDRFSAERLKGVDSTLKIQPAKLEDSAVYLCASSLEDRGRDTQYFGPGTRLTVL.

J is TRBJ2-3 and V is TRBV2, with TRBD2 matching 11 bases. CDR1 is SNHLY and CDR2 is FYNNEI in the germline V gene. The trim removed 5 bases at V and 7 bases at J, leaving 8 bases unmatched. The CDR3 consists of 15 residues. The CDR3 region is CASSPTSGGPNTQYF. CDR3 in DNA: TGTGCCAGCAGTCCTACTAGCGGGGGACCTAATACGCAGTATTTT.

This rearrangement joins TRBV5-1 to TRBJ2-5, with TRBD1 identical over 9 bases. Trimming took 4 bases from V and 0 from J; bases not matched to a gene: 7. In germline, CDR1 is SGHRS, CDR2 YFSETQ. This CDR3 is 16 amino acids long. DNA of the CDR3: TGCGCCAGCAGCCCGGGACAGGGTTCGTACCAAGAGACCCAGTACTTC. It yields the protein CASSPGQGSYQETQYF.

The V and J genes are TRBV20-1 and TRBJ2-2, with D unclear. This CDR3 has 11 amino acids. The V end lost 5 bases, the J end lost 7 bases, and 8 bases lay between the germline ends. CDR1 DFQATT and CDR2 SNEGSKA come from the germline V gene (reference sequence). The CDR3: CSAFSYGELFF. The CDR3 DNA is TGCAGTGCTTTCTCTTACGGGGAGCTGTTTTTT.

The V gene is TRBV19, the J gene TRBJ2-7; 9 positions match TRBD2. Germline-derived CDR1 and CDR2 are LNHDA and SQIVND (reference sequence). The CDR3 totals 14 residues. With V trimmed by 5 bases and J by 3 bases, 5 bases remained unmatched. As DNA, the CDR3 is TGTGCCAGTAGTGCGGCGGGAGGGTTCTACGAGCAGTACTTC. Residues: CASSAAGGFYEQYF.

The chain joins TRBV30 to TRBJ1-1; TRBD1 agrees at 7 bases. V gave up 6 bases and J gave up 4 bases; unmatched junction bases: 8. The germline CDR1 and CDR2 sequences are GTSNPN and SVGIG (reference sequence). The CDR3 loop spans 13 amino acids. The CDR3 loop is CACRIPGGTEAFF. DNA of the CDR3: TGTGCCTGCCGGATCCCAGGGGGCACTGAAGCTTTCTTT.

The genes are TRBV7-9 and TRBJ1-2; TRBD1 is a possible D gene (5 bases). The V end lost 1 base, the J end lost 7 bases, and 13 bases lay between the germline ends. The CDR3 is 14 amino acids. Germline CDR1 reads SEHNR; CDR2 reads FQNEAQ (reference sequence). CDR3 bases: TGTGCCAGCAGCTTAGGATCAGGGCTAGGTGGCTACACCTTC. It encodes CASSLGSGLGGYTF. Variable domain in full (rest from reference TRBV7-9 and TRBJ1-2): DTGVSQNPRHKITKRGQNVTFRCDPISEHNRLYWYRQTLGQGPEFLTYFQNEAQLEKSRLLSDRFSAERPKGSFSTLEIQRTEQGDSAMYLCASSLGSGLGGYTFGSGTRLTVV.

CDR3: CSAEGRVGTEAFF. CDR3 coding DNA: TGCAGCGCCGAGGGGAGGGTTGGGACTGAAGCTTTCTTT. The V call is TRBV29-1, the J call TRBJ1-1; D possibly corresponds to TRBD1 (5 bases). Germline values: CDR1 SQVTM, CDR2 ANQGSEA. Trimming stripped 7 bases from V and 5 bases from J, with 17 bases between. CDR3 length equals 13 residues.

CDR3 coding DNA: TGTGCCAGCAAAACAGCATCCTACGAGCAGTACTTC. It is translated as CASKTASYEQYF. J is TRBJ2-7 and V is TRBV2, with no clear D. The CDR3 is made up of 12 amino acids. V lost 7 bases to trimming and J lost 1 base, with 8 bases between them. Germline V lookup: CDR1 SNHLY, CDR2 FYNNEI.

The genes are TRBV15 and TRBJ2-1; tentative D call: TRBD1 (6 bases). The CDR3 length is 14 residues. Germline CDR1 is LNHNV and CDR2 is YYDKDF (reference sequence). V was pared by 3 bases and J by 7 bases, with 13 bases between. DNA for the CDR3: TGTGCCACCAGCAGGTGGACAGTAGGGAATGAGCAGTTCTTC. It yields the protein CATSRWTVGNEQFF.

The rearrangement uses TRBV7-9 and TRBJ2-3; 10 bases agree with TRBD2. The V and J ends lost 1 base and 4 bases, in that order; junction bases with no gene match: 2. Germline V CDR1 and CDR2: SEHNR, FQNEAQ (reference sequence). This CDR3 has 15 amino acids. CDR3: CASSLVLAGSDTQYF. For the CDR3, the DNA is TGTGCCAGCAGCTTAGTACTAGCGGGGTCAGATACGCAGTATTTT.

The chain combines TRBV2 with TRBJ2-5; D is possibly TRBD1 (6 bases). Germline V gives CDR1 SNHLY, CDR2 FYNNEI. V lost 4 bases, J lost 5 bases, and 14 bases lay in between. The CDR3 extends over 14 amino acids. CDR3 DNA sequence: TGTGCCAGCAGTGTCCAGGGGTTGTGGGAGACCCAGTACTTC. Protein: CASSVQGLWETQYF.

The rearrangement uses TRBV29-1 and TRBJ1-4; 9 bases agree with TRBD1. V trimming: 7 bases; J trimming: 8 bases; junction bases outside the gene matches: 11. This CDR3 region has 14 residues. Germline CDR1 SQVTM, CDR2 ANQGSEA. The CDR3 coding sequence is TGCAGCGCAGGAAACAGGGGGCTTTTCGAAAAACTGTTTTTT. Translating it yields CSAGNRGLFEKLFF. The full variable domain, completed using reference TRBV29-1 and TRBJ1-4, is SAVISQKPSRDICQRGTSLTIQCQVDSQVTMMFWYRQQPGQSLTLIATANQGSEATYESGFVIDKFPISRPNLTFSTLTVSNMSPEDSSIYLCSAGNRGLFEKLFFGSGTQLSVL.

V gene TRBV5-3 combines with J gene TRBJ2-3; 9 positions match TRBD1. TRBV5-3 is an open reading frame whose function is uncertain. The V segment lost 5 bases and the J segment 4 bases; nucleotides outside the gene matches: 8. The CDR3 has 15 amino acids. CDR3 in amino acids: CARSFWTGEADTQYF. Here the CDR3 DNA reads TGTGCCAGAAGTTTCTGGACAGGGGAAGCAGATACGCAGTATTTT.

This clone was found a few times. The chain employs TRBV19 and TRBJ2-1; TRBD1 is a possible D gene (6 bases). This CDR3 is 16 amino acids long. Germline CDR1 reads LNHDA; CDR2 reads SQIVND (reference sequence). V was clipped by 5 bases and J by 0 bases, with 14 bases between them. The CDR3 sequence: CASSYVGHYSYNEQFF. The CDR3 DNA follows: TGTGCCAGTAGTTACGTGGGACACTACTCCTACAATGAGCAGTTCTTC. Full variable domain (rest looked up from reference TRBV19 and TRBJ2-1): DGGITQSPKYLFRKEGQNVTLSCEQNLNHDAMYWYRQDPGQGLRLIYYSQIVNDFQKGDIAEGYSVSREKKESFPLTVTSAQKNPTAFYLCASSYVGHYSYNEQFFGPGTRLTVL.

This chain joins TRBV12-5 and TRBJ2-7; TRBD2 is a possible D gene (6 bases). Germline V lookup: CDR1 LGHNT, CDR2 FRNRAP. The CDR3 has 13 amino acids. The ends were cut back, 2 bases at V and 4 bases at J, with 9 bases in the middle. The CDR3, as DNA: TGTGCTAGTGGTTTGTGGGGGACTTACGAGCAGTACTTC. Residues: CASGLWGTYEQYF. Filled out from reference TRBV12-5 and TRBJ2-7, the complete variable domain reads DARVTQTPRHKVTEMGQEVTMRCQPILGHNTVFWYRQTMMQGLELLAYFRNRAPLDDSGMPKDRFSAEMPDATLATLKIQPSEPRDSAVYFCASGLWGTYEQYFGPGTRLTVT.

This clone showed up just a few times. This chain joins TRBV15 and TRBJ1-4; unclear D gene. From germline, CDR1 is LNHNV and CDR2 YYDKDF (reference sequence). The V end was cut by 2 bases, the J end by 5 bases, with 12 bases between. The CDR3 is made up of 15 amino acids. The CDR3 spells CATSRKQVGNEKLFF. The CDR3 DNA reads TGTGCCACCAGCAGAAAGCAGGTTGGGAATGAAAAACTGTTTTTT.

The chain links TRBV9 to TRBJ1-1; D may be TRBD1 (5 bases). V lost 4 bases to trimming and J lost 4 bases, with 20 bases between them. The CDR3 extends over 16 amino acids. The germline V gene has CDR1 SGDLS and CDR2 YYNGEE. The CDR3 DNA follows: TGTGCCAGCAGCACCCATCCGGACCCGGGGGGCACTGAAGCTTTCTTT. Protein product: CASSTHPDPGGTEAFF.

This chain connects TRBV27 to TRBJ2-5; the D gene is possibly TRBD2 (6 bases). TRBJ2-7 explains the end of the DNA better; the J call may be wrong. The CDR3 has 14 residues. Germline CDR1 is MNHEY and CDR2 is SMNVEV (reference sequence). CDR3 in amino acids: CASSLRGRSYEQYF. The CDR3 nucleotides read TGTGCCAGCAGTTTACGGGGGAGATCCTACGAGCAGTACTTC.

V and J are TRBV13 and TRBJ1-3; tentatively, D is TRBD1 (5 bases). Between the trimmed V and J ends, which lost 5 bases and 1 base, there was a span of 12 bases. The germline gives CDR1 PRHDT, CDR2 FYEKMQ (reference sequence). This CDR3 has 15 amino acids. As DNA, the CDR3 is TGTGCCAGCAGCCACAATCCAGGGTCTGGAAACACCATATATTTT. As protein: CASSHNPGSGNTIYF.

This chain joins TRBV27 and TRBJ1-3, with unresolved D. This CDR3 is built from 17 residues. V lost 0 bases, J lost 0 bases, and 12 bases lay in between. Germline CDR1 MNHEY, CDR2 SMNVEV (reference sequence). The CDR3 here is CASSLSYLGTSGNTIYF. The CDR3 bases are TGTGCCAGCAGTTTATCTTATCTAGGCACCTCTGGAAACACCATATATTTT.

V is TRBV9 and J is TRBJ1-4, with 10 bases identical to TRBD1. V was clipped by 0 bases and J by 0 bases; unmatched bases: 8. The CDR3 is 19 residues long. Germline CDR1 reads SGDLS; CDR2 reads YYNGEE. DNA for the CDR3: TGTGCCAGCAGCGTAGGCTGGGACAGGGGTAGGGCAACTAATGAAAAACTGTTTTTT. It translates to CASSVGWDRGRATNEKLFF.